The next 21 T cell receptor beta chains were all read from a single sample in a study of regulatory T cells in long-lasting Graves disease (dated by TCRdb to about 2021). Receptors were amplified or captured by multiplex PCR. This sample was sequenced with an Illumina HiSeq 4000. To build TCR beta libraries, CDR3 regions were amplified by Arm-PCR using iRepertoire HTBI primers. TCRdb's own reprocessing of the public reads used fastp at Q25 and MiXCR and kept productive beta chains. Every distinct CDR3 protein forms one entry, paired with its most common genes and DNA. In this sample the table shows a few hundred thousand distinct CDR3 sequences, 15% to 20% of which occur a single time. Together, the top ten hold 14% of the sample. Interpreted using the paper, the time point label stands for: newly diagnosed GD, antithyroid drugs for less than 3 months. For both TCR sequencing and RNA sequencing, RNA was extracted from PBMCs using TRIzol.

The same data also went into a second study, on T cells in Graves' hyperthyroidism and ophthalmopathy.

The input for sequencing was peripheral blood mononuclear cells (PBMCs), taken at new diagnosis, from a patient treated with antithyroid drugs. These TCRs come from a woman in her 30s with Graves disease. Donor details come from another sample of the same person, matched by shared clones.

The CDR3 bases are TGTGCCAGCAGTGAAGCGCTGAGGAACACTGAAGCTTTCTTT. It is translated as CASSEALRNTEAFF. The V and J genes are TRBV6-1 and TRBJ1-1; D gene unclear. Germline CDR1 reads MNHNS; CDR2 reads SASEGT. Trimming cost V 0 bases and J 1 base, with 6 bases left between them. The CDR3 consists of 14 residues.

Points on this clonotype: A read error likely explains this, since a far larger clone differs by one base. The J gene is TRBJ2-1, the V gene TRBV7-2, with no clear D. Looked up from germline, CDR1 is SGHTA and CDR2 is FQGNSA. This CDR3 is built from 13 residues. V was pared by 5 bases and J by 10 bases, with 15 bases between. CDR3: CASSLVMSYEQFF. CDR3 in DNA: TGTGCCAGCAGCCTTGTCATGAGCTACGAGCAGTTCTTC.

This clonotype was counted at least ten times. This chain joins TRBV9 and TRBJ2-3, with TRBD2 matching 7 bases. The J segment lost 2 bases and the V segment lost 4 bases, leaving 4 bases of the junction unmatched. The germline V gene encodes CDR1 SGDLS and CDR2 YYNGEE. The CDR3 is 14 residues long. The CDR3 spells CASSKRDYTDTQYF. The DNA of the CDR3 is TGTGCCAGCAGCAAAAGGGACTACACAGATACGCAGTATTTT.

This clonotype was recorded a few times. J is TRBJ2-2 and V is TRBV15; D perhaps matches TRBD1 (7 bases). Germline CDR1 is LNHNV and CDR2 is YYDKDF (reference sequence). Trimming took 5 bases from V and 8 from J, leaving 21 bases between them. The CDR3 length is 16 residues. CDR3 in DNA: TGTGCCACCAGCTCAGGTGGAGGGGGCAGGAGGGGGGAGCTGTTTTTT. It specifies CATSSGGGGRRGELFF.

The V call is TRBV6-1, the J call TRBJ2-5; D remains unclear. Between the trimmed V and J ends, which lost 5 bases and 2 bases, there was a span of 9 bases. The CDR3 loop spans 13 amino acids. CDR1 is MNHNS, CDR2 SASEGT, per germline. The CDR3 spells CASSHLEQETQYF. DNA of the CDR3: TGTGCCAGCAGTCATCTAGAACAAGAGACCCAGTACTTC.

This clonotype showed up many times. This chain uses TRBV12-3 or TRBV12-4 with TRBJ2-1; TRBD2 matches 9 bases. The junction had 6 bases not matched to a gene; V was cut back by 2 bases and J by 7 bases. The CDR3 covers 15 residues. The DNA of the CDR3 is TGTGCCAGCAGTTTAAGGGGGACTAGCAAGAATGAGCAGTTCTTC. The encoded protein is CASSLRGTSKNEQFF.

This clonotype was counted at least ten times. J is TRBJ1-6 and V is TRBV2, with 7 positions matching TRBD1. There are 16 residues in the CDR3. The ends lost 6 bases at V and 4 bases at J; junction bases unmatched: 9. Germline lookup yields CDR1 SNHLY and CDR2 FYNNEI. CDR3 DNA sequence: TGTGCCAGCAGAACCGGGACAGCCTTGTATAATTCACCCCTCCACTTT. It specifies CASRTGTALYNSPLHF.

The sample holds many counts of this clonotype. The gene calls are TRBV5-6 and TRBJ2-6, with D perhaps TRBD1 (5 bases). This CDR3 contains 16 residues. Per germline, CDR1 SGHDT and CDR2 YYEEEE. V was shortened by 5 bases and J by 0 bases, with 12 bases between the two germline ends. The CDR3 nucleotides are TGTGCCAGCAGGAGGACATCTTTCTCTGGGGCCAACGTCCTGACTTTC. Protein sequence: CASRRTSFSGANVLTF.

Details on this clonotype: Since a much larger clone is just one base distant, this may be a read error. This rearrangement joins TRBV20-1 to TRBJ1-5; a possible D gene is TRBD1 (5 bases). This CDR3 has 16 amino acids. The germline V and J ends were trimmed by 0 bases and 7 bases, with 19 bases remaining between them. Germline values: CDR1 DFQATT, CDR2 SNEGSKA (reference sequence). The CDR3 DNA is TGCAGTGCTAGAGATGTGGGACGGGGAAAGAGACAGCCCCAGCATTTT. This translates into CSARDVGRGKRQPQHF.

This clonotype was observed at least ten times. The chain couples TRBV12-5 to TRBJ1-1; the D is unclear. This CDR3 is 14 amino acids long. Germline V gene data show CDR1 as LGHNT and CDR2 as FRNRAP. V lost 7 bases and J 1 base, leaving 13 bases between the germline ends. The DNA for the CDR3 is TGTGCTAGTGAGAGAGAGGTGGGGAACACTGAAGCTTTCTTT. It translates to CASEREVGNTEAFF. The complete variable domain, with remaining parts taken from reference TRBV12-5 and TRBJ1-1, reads DARVTQTPRHKVTEMGQEVTMRCQPILGHNTVFWYRQTMMQGLELLAYFRNRAPLDDSGMPKDRFSAEMPDATLATLKIQPSEPRDSAVYFCASEREVGNTEAFFGQGTRLTVV.

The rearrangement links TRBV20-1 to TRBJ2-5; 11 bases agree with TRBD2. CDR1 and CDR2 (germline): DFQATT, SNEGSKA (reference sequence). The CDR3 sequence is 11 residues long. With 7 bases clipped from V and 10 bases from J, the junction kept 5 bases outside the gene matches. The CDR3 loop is CSGTTSGIQYF. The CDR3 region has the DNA TGCAGTGGGACGACTAGCGGGATCCAGTACTTC.

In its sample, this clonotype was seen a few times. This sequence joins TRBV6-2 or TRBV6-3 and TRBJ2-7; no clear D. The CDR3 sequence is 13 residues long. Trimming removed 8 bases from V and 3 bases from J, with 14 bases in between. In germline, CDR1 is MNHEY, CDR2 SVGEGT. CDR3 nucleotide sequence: TGTGCCAGCGATGAGGCCTCAAACTACGAGCAGTACTTC. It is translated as CASDEASNYEQYF.

CDR3: CASSEASGGGYEQYF. The CDR3 nucleotides read TGTGCCAGCAGTGAAGCGAGCGGGGGGGGCTACGAGCAGTACTTC. The V and J genes are TRBV6-1 and TRBJ2-7, with 10 positions matching TRBD2. Germline values: CDR1 MNHNS, CDR2 SASEGT. The CDR3 is 15 amino acids. Trimming took 0 bases from V and 3 from J; bases not matched to a gene: 2.

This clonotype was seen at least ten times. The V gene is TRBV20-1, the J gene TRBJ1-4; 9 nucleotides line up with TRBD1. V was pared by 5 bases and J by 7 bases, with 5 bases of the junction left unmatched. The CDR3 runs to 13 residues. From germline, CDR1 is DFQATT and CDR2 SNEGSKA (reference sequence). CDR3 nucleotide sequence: TGCAGTGCTCTGGGACAGGGCTTTGAAAAACTGTTTTTT. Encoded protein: CSALGQGFEKLFF.

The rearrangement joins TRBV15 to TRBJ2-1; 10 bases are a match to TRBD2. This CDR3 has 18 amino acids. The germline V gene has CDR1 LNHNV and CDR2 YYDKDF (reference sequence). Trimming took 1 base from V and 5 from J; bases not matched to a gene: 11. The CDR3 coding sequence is TGTGCCACCAGCAGAGCTCTTTCGAGCGGGGGGGACCACAATGAGCAGTTCTTC. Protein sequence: CATSRALSSGGDHNEQFF.

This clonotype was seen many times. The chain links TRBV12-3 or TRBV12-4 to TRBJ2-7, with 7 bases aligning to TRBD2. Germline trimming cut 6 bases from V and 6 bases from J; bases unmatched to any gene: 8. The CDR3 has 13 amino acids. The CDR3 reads CASSRRGRGEQYF. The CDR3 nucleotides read TGTGCCAGCAGCCGGCGAGGGAGGGGCGAGCAGTACTTC.

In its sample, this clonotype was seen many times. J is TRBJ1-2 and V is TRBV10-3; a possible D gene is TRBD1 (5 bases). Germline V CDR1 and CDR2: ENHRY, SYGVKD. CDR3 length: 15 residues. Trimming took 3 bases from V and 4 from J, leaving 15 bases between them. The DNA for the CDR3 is TGTGCCATCAGTGATCAGGTCCTTGGGGCCTATGGCTACACCTTC. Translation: CAISDQVLGAYGYTF.

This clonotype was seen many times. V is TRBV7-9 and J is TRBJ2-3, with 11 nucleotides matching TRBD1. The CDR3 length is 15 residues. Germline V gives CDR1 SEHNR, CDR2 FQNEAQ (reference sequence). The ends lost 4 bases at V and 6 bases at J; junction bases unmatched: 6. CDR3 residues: CASSSGQGAGDTQYF. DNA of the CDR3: TGTGCCAGCAGCTCCGGACAGGGGGCAGGGGATACGCAGTATTTT.

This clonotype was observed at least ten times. CDR3 in DNA: TGTGCCAGCAGTTTTAAGGGGCCTACATCGAAACTGTTTTTT. This sequence encodes CASSFKGPTSKLFF. The genes are TRBV6-2 or TRBV6-3 and TRBJ1-4; a weak D match, TRBD1 (5 bases). Looked up from germline, CDR1 is MNHEY and CDR2 is SVGEGT. V gave up 4 bases and J gave up 11 bases, with 17 bases separating them. The CDR3 contains 14 residues.

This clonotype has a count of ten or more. The CDR3, as DNA: TGTGCCAGCAGGGAGGTAACAAGGTCATCCTACGAGCAGTACTTC. Translated, it gives CASREVTRSSYEQYF. The V gene is TRBV2, the J gene TRBJ2-7, with D maybe TRBD2 (5 bases). CDR1 and CDR2 (germline): SNHLY, FYNNEI. V was pared by 6 bases and J by 1 base, with 16 bases between. The CDR3 runs to 15 residues. Full variable domain (missing parts from reference TRBV2 and TRBJ2-7): EPEVTQTPSHQVTQMGQEVILRCVPISNHLYFYWYRQILGQKVEFLVSFYNNEISEKSEIFDDQFSVERPDGSNFTLKIRSTKLEDSAMYFCASREVTRSSYEQYFGPGTRLTVT.

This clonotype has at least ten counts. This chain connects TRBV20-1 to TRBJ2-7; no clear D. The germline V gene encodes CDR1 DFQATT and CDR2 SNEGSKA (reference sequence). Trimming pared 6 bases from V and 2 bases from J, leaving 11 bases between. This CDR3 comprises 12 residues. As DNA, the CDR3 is TGCAGTGCGGCCGTCCCCCCCTACGAGCAGTACTTC. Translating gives CSAAVPPYEQYF.